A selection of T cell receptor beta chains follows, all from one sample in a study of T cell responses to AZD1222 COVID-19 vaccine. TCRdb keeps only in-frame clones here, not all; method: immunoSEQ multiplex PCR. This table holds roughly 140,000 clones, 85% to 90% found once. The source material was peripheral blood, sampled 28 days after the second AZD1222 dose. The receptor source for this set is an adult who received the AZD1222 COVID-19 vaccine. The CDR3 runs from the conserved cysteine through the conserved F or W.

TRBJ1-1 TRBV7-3 CASSAGTGNTEAFF
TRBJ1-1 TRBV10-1 CASSGQGGTEAFF
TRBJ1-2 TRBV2 CAGNRGARNYGYTF
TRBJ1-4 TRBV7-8 CASSLTPRQGAEKLFF
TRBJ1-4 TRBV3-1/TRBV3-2 CASSHQTRANEKLFF
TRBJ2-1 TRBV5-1 CASSPGTGFNEQFF
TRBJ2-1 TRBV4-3 CASSQTGVRPDPQFF
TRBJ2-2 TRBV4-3 CASSQEFSGELFF
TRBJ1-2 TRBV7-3 CASSSTRELGGYTF
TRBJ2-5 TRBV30 CAWERTYQETQYF
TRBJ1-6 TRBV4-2 CASSRRQGAFENSPLHF
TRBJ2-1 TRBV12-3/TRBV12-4 CASSPLGEQFF
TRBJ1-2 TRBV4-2 CASSQDSGKVGGYTF
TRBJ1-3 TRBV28 CASNSQGISGNTIYF
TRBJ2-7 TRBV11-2 CASTTAGGHSYEQYF
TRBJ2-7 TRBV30 CARSDGSYEQYF
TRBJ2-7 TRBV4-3 CASSQDRYLLYEQYF
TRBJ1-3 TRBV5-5 CASKTSGNTIYF
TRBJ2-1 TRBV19 CASSIFGGAESNEQFF
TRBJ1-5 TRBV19 CASSRSTGVNQPQHF
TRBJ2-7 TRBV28 CASSKTQAGRQYF
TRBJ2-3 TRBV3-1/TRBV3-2 CASRGGAGALGTDTQYF
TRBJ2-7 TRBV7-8 CASSRGQAKYF
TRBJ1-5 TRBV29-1 CSVRQGPSVAQHF
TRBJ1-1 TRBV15 CATSRDSTGLPEAFF
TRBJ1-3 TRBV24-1 CATRGTGNDENTIYF
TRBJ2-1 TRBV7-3 CASSLTQGSSYNEQFF
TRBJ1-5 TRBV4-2 CASSQAQGAEQPQHF
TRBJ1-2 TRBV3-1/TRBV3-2 CASSPSLGTSNYGYTF